The clone carrying this T cell receptor beta chain was detected many times. Unique molecular identifiers tagged the TCRbeta library. TCRdb itself ran the PCR reads through MiXCR, one entry per CDR3 protein. The data show hundreds of thousands of distinct CDR3 sequences, approximately 14% seen once. The sample is drawn from a study of T-cell reconstitution after alpha-beta-depleted transplantation in children. The V and J ends lost 6 bases and 8 bases, in that order; junction bases with no gene match: 9. Germline-derived CDR1 and CDR2 are DFQATT and SNEGSKA (reference sequence). CDR3 size: 14 residues.

This specimen consisted of PBMCs, obtained before TCRalphabeta/CD19-depleted stem cell transplant. The gene calls are TRBV20-1 and TRBJ2-1; 11 nucleotides align to TRBD2. The sequence derives from a girl aged 2-10 years with congenital amegakaryocytic thrombocytopenia, due to receive a stem cell transplant. The CDR3 bases are TGCAGTGCGAGGGGGACTAGCGGACGCTATGAGCAGTTCTTC. Protein product: CSARGTSGRYEQFF.